The 19 T cell receptor beta chains below were found in one sample sequenced in a study of lymphopenia after photon versus proton radiotherapy (dated by TCRdb to about 2019). Libraries were prepared through the immunoSEQ multiplex PCR assay. TCRdb's version of the immuneACCESS table is confined to in-frame rearrangements and falls short of the full clone set. An unresolved V gene accounts for under half of the shortfall where checked; the remainder is of unknown origin. This sample has under 25,000 clones in its table, and 85% of those were observed once. The ten largest clones take up approximately 18% of the sample. The input for sequencing was peripheral blood, taken from a patient treated with photon-based radiotherapy. The receptors were gathered from a man in his sixties with pancreatic cancer.

This clone was seen just once. The genes are TRBV7-9 and TRBJ2-7, with 8 bases that match TRBD1. Germline CDR1 and CDR2: SEHNR and FQNEAQ (reference sequence). The CDR3 covers 16 residues. Unmatched junction bases numbered 12, after V lost 5 bases and J lost 3 bases. The CDR3 DNA reads TGTGCCAGCAGCCCACCCGGCAGGGGGCCCTTCTACGAGCAGTACTTC. Translation gives CASSPPGRGPFYEQYF.

The chain recombines TRBV30 with TRBJ2-7; D call uncertain. V was pared by 0 bases and J by 3 bases, with 9 bases between. CDR1 is GTSNPN and CDR2 is SVGIG in the germline V gene (reference sequence). The CDR3 contains 13 residues. CDR3 protein: CAWSVRAHYEQYF. The CDR3 DNA is TGTGCCTGGAGTGTACGAGCCCACTACGAGCAGTACTTC.

The chain employs TRBV4-1 and TRBJ2-5; D tentatively fits TRBD1 or TRBD2 (5 bases each). The J call is doubtful: the DNA matches TRBJ2-7 better. The CDR3 has 16 amino acids. The germline CDR1 and CDR2 sequences are MGHRA and YSYEKL. CDR3 protein: CASSHPVGRSPYEQYF. In DNA, the CDR3 is TGCGCCAGCAGCCACCCCGTGGGACGGAGCCCCTACGAGCAGTACTTC.

V and J are TRBV19 and TRBJ2-5, with TRBD2 matching over 10 bases. CDR1 is LNHDA and CDR2 is SQIVND in the germline V gene (reference sequence). This CDR3 is built from 14 residues. Trimming took 7 bases from V and 5 from J; bases not matched to a gene: 7. The CDR3 sequence: CASMKRGGPETQYF. CDR3 nucleotide sequence: TGTGCCAGTATGAAGCGGGGGGGCCCGGAGACCCAGTACTTC.

This clone was detected once. This chain joins TRBV6-4 and TRBJ1-2; 7 nucleotides agree with TRBD1. The ends lost 2 bases at V and 0 bases at J; junction bases unmatched: 6. CDR1 and CDR2 from the germline V gene are MRHNA and SNTAGT. This CDR3 region has 16 residues. CDR3 bases: TGTGCCAGCAGTGACCTTGACAGGGCTGCTAACTATGGCTACACCTTC. Amino acid sequence: CASSDLDRAANYGYTF.

V gene TRBV19 combines with J gene TRBJ2-1; D is perhaps TRBD1 (7 bases). Looked up from germline, CDR1 is LNHDA and CDR2 is SQIVND (reference sequence). Trimming cost V 6 bases and J 6 bases, with 18 bases left between them. CDR3 length: 15 residues. The CDR3 loop is CASSSRGAFRNEQFF. CDR3 nucleotide sequence: TGTGCCAGTAGCTCCAGGGGGGCCTTTCGCAATGAGCAGTTCTTC.

This chain links TRBV5-4 with TRBJ2-5; D assignment may be TRBD1 or TRBD2 (5 bases each). The CDR3 spans 14 residues. CDR1 and CDR2 from the germline V gene are SGHNT and YYREEE (reference sequence). Trimming removed 2 bases from V and 5 bases from J, with 13 bases in between. The CDR3 bases are TGTGCCAGCAGCTTACCGGGACGCTGGGAGACCCAGTACTTC. Translated: CASSLPGRWETQYF.

The chain couples TRBV11-3 to TRBJ1-6; 7 bases are a match to TRBD1. Looked up from germline, CDR1 is SGHNT and CDR2 is YENEEA. This CDR3 has 18 residues. After removal of 9 bases from V and 9 bases from J, the junction contained 23 bases not matched to a gene. The CDR3 region is CARPEGQPGRDGFSPLHF. CDR3 nucleotides: TGTGCCAGGCCAGAGGGACAGCCCGGAAGGGATGGCTTTTCACCCCTCCACTTT.

J is TRBJ2-7 and V is TRBV6-1, with D tentatively TRBD1 (7 bases). V lost 0 bases and J lost 4, with 13 bases in between. Germline CDR1 is MNHNS and CDR2 is SASEGT. The CDR3 sequence is 15 residues long. As DNA, the CDR3 is TGTGCCAGCAGTGAAGCGGGGGGACAGATATACGAGCAGTACTTC. This codes for CASSEAGGQIYEQYF.

V is TRBV10-3 and J is TRBJ1-2; possible D gene TRBD1, 5 bases. Trimming stripped 9 bases from V and 4 bases from J, with 18 bases between. Germline CDR1 is ENHRY and CDR2 is SYGVKD. The CDR3 is 14 amino acids. This chain's CDR3 is CAIRDPEGSYGYTF. The CDR3 DNA reads TGTGCCATTCGGGACCCCGAAGGCAGCTATGGCTACACCTTC.

This clone was recorded once. The chain joins TRBV10-3 to TRBJ1-2; D perhaps matches TRBD1 (5 bases). Germline lookup yields CDR1 ENHRY and CDR2 SYGVKD. The CDR3 is 13 residues long. V was cut by 4 bases and J by 2 bases, with 8 bases left in between. This CDR3 is CAISARGNYGYTF. CDR3 coding DNA: TGTGCCATCAGTGCAAGGGGAAACTATGGCTACACCTTC.

This clone was seen only once. CDR3 sequence reads: CSAPGGSPLHF. As DNA, the CDR3 is TGCAGTGCTCCAGGGGGTTCACCCCTCCACTTT. The chain recombines TRBV20-1 with TRBJ1-6, with 7 bases matching TRBD1. Germline V gene lookup returns CDR1 DFQATT and CDR2 SNEGSKA (reference sequence). CDR3 length: 11 residues. J gave up 9 bases and V 5 bases, and 1 base lay outside the gene matches.

This chain connects TRBV27 to TRBJ1-5; 8 bases match TRBD1. Per germline, CDR1 MNHEY and CDR2 SMNVEV (reference sequence). The length of the CDR3 is 19 residues. V lost 9 bases and J lost 2; bases outside the gene matches: 21. The CDR3 loop is CASPRTGSCFFSGNQPQHF. CDR3 DNA: TGTGCCAGTCCTAGGACAGGGAGTTGTTTTTTTTCCGGCAATCAGCCCCAGCATTTT.

This clone was seen a single time. This chain joins TRBV5-4 and TRBJ1-3; no clear D. This CDR3 has 14 amino acids. CDR1 and CDR2 from the germline V gene are SGHNT and YYREEE (reference sequence). V shed 5 bases and J shed 3 bases, with 12 bases lying between them. The CDR3 DNA reads as TGTGCCAGCAGTCTAGACAACCGTGGAAACACCATATATTTT. Its protein is CASSLDNRGNTIYF.

The chain uses TRBV7-9 and TRBJ1-1; 7 nucleotides agree with TRBD1. Germline V gives CDR1 SEHNR, CDR2 FQNEAQ (reference sequence). The trim removed 5 bases at V and 0 bases at J, leaving 9 bases unmatched. This CDR3 spans 16 amino acids. The CDR3 DNA follows: TGTGCCAGCAGCCCCAGGGGACAGAACCTGAACACTGAAGCTTTCTTT. Translation: CASSPRGQNLNTEAFF.

The chain uses TRBV5-1 and TRBJ2-5, with no clear D. The CDR3 spans 13 residues. Per the germline V gene, CDR1 is SGHRS and CDR2 is YFSETQ. The V end was cut by 3 bases, the J end by 4 bases, with 10 bases between. The chain's CDR3 is CASSYVPAETQYF. The CDR3 bases are TGCGCCAGCAGCTATGTCCCGGCAGAGACCCAGTACTTC.

This clone was detected only once. V is TRBV11-3 and J is TRBJ2-3; D is perhaps TRBD2 (6 bases). The CDR3 has 14 residues. Trimming cost V 4 bases and J 4 bases, with 12 bases left between them. Germline assignment: CDR1 SGHNT and CDR2 YENEEA. CDR3 in amino acids: CASSSGVAPDTQYF. As DNA, the CDR3 is TGTGCCAGCAGCTCGGGAGTAGCGCCAGATACGCAGTATTTT.

This chain joins TRBV7-2 and TRBJ2-2; D unclear. Germline V lookup: CDR1 SGHTA, CDR2 FQGNSA. V lost 3 bases and J 5 bases, leaving 13 bases between the germline ends. The CDR3 has 15 residues. CDR3 in DNA: TGTGCCAGCAGCTTTGGGCCCCCGAGTACCGGGGAGCTGTTTTTT. Translating gives CASSFGPPSTGELFF.

The chain uses TRBV6-1 and TRBJ2-1; 7 bases map to TRBD2. The trim removed 1 base at V and 7 bases at J, leaving 7 bases unmatched. This CDR3 is built from 15 residues. In germline, CDR1 is MNHNS, CDR2 SASEGT. CDR3 in amino acids: CASSEVGRRTNEQFF. CDR3 bases: TGTGCCAGCAGTGAAGTCGGGAGGAGAACGAATGAGCAGTTCTTC.